The present TCR beta chain was sequenced within a study of blood T cells in healthy people across ages. The CDR3 is 15 amino acids. The germline CDR1 and CDR2 sequences are MNHEY and SVGAGI. V dropped 6 bases and J dropped 4; count of bases not matched to a gene: 9. This clonotype was picked up a small number of times. The authors ran a second PCR of 7 to 11 cycles using a sample-barcoded 5' primer and a J-beta primer mix. TCRdb re-called the 5' RACE reads with MiXCR, one entry per CDR3 protein. The sample has 1.5 million to 2 million distinct CDR3 sequences, around 50% seen once. The V and J genes are TRBV6-5 and TRBJ1-5, with 7 bases identical to TRBD1. Sequencing used blood. The sequence derives from a woman in her forties in good health. CDR3 coding DNA: TGTGCCAGCAGCACGTACAGGGGCCAGAATCAGCCCCAGCATTTT. Its protein is CASSTYRGQNQPQHF.